The text below deals with one T cell receptor beta chain. Produced via immunoSEQ multiplex PCR; TCRdb's table is partial and in-frame only. Of under 250,000 clones in the sample, around 86% were seen once. Looked up from germline, CDR1 is SGDLS and CDR2 is YYNGEE. The germline V and J ends were trimmed by 0 bases and 6 bases, with 14 bases remaining between them. The CDR3 runs 15 residues. The data stem from a study of blood T cell repertoires in COVID-19. This chain joins TRBV9 and TRBJ2-3; D is perhaps TRBD2 (6 bases). The sequence was obtained from a man aged 30 to 45 who had recovered from COVID-19. The sequencing input was peripheral blood. This CDR3 reads CASSVGHGSRDTQYF. The CDR3 region has the DNA TGTGCCAGCAGCGTAGGGCACGGGAGTAGGGATACGCAGTATTTT.